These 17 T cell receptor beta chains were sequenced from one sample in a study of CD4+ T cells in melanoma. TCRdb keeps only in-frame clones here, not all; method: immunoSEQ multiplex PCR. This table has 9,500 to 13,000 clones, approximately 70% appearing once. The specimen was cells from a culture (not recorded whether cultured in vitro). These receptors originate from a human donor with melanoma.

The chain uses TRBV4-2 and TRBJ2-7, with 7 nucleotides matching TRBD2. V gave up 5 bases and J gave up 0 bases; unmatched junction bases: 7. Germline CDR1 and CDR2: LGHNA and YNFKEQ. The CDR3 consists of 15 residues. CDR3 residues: CASSDDGGSSYEQYF. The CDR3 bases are TGTGCCAGCAGCGACGACGGGGGGAGCTCCTACGAGCAGTACTTC.

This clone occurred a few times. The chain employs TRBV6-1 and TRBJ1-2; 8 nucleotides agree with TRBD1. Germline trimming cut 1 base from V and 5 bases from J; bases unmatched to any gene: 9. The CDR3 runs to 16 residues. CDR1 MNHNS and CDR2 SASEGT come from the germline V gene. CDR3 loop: CASSEVLWDRLYGYTF. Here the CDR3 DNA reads TGTGCCAGCAGTGAAGTACTCTGGGACAGGCTTTATGGCTACACCTTC.

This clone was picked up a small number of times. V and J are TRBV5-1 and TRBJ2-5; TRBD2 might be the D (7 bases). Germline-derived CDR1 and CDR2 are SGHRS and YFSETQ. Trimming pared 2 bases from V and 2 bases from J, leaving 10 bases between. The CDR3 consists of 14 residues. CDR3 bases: TGCGCCAGCAGCTTACAGGGAGGGCAAGAGACCCAGTACTTC. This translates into CASSLQGGQETQYF.

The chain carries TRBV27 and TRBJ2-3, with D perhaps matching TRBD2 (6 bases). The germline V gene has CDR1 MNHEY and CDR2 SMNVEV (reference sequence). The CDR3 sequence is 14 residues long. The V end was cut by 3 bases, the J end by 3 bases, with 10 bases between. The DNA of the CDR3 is TGTGCCAGCAGTTTTCGGAGGGCTACAGATACGCAGTATTTT. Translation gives CASSFRRATDTQYF.

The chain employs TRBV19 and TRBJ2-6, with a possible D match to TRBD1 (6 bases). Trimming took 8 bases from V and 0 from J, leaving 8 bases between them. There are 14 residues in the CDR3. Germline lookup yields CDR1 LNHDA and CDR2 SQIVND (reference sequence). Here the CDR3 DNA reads TGTGCCAGTCTACAGGGCTCTGGGGCCAACGTCCTGACTTTC. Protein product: CASLQGSGANVLTF.

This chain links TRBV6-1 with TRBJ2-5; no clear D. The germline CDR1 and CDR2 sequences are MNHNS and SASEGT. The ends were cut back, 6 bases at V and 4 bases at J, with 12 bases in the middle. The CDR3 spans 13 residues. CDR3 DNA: TGTGCCAGCAGATATCATGGCTCAGAGACCCAGTACTTC. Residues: CASRYHGSETQYF.

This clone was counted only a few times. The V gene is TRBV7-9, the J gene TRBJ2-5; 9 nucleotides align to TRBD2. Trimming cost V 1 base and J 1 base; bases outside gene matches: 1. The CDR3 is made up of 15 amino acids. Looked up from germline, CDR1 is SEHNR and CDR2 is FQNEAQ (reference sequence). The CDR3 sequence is CASSLGTSVQETQYF. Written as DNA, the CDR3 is TGTGCCAGCAGCTTAGGGACTAGCGTCCAAGAGACCCAGTACTTC.

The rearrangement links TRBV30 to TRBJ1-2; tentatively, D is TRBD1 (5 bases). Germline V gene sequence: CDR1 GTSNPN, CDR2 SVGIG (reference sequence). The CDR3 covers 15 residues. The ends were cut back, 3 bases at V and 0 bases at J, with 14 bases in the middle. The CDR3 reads CAWRESGTANYGYTF. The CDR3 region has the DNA TGTGCCTGGAGAGAGTCGGGGACTGCTAACTATGGCTACACCTTC. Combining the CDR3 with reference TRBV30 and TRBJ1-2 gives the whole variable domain SQTIHQWPATLVQPVGSPLSLECTVEGTSNPNLYWYRQAAGRGLQLLFYSVGIGQISSEVPQNLSASRPQDRQFILSSKKLLLSDSGFYLCAWRESGTANYGYTFGSGTRLTVV.

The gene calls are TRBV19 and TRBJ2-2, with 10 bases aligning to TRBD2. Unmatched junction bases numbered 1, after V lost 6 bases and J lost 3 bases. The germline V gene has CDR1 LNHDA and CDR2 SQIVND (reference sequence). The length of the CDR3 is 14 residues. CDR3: CASRLAGDTGELFF. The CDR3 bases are TGTGCCAGTAGGCTAGCGGGGGACACCGGGGAGCTGTTTTTT. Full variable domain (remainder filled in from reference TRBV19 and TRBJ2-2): DGGITQSPKYLFRKEGQNVTLSCEQNLNHDAMYWYRQDPGQGLRLIYYSQIVNDFQKGDIAEGYSVSREKKESFPLTVTSAQKNPTAFYLCASRLAGDTGELFFGEGSRLTVL.

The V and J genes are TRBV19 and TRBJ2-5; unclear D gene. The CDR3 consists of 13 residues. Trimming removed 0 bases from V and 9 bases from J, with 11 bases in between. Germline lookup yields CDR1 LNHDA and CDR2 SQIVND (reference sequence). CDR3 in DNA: TGTGCCAGTAGTATAGACCGCCTTCGGGCCCAGTACTTC. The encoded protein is CASSIDRLRAQYF.

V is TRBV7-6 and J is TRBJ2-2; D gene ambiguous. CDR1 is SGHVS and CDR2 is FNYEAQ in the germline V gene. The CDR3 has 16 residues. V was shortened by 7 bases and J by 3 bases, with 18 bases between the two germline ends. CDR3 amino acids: CASTGGIEGDTGELFF. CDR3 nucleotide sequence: TGTGCCAGCACCGGTGGAATCGAAGGCGACACCGGGGAGCTGTTTTTT.

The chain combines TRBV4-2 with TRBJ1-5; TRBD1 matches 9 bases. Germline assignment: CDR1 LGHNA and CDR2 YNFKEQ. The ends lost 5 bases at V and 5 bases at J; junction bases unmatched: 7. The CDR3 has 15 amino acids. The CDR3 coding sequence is TGTGCCAGCAGCTGGGACAGGGCCAGAGATCAGCCCCAGCATTTT. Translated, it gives CASSWDRARDQPQHF.

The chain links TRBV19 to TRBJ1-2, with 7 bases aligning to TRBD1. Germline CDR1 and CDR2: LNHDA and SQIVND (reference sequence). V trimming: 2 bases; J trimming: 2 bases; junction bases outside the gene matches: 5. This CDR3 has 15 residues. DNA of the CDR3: TGTGCCAGTAGTATACGGGACAGTTACAACTATGGCTACACCTTC. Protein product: CASSIRDSYNYGYTF.

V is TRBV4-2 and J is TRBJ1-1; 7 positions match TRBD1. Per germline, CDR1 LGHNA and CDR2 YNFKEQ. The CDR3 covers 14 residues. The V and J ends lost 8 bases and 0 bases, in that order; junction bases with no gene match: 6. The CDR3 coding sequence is TGTGCCAGCGTTCAGGGGGGCATGAACACTGAAGCTTTCTTT. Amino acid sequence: CASVQGGMNTEAFF.

CDR3 amino acids: CASSPHSSGNTIYF. The CDR3 bases are TGTGCCAGCAGCCCGCACAGCTCTGGAAACACCATATATTTT. The rearrangement joins TRBV7-9 to TRBJ1-3; D remains unclear. Germline assignment: CDR1 SEHNR and CDR2 FQNEAQ (reference sequence). Trimming cost V 5 bases and J 0 bases, with 8 bases left between them. CDR3 size: 14 residues. Looking up the rest from reference TRBV7-9 and TRBJ1-3 gives the full variable domain: DTGVSQNPRHKITKRGQNVTFRCDPISEHNRLYWYRQTLGQGPEFLTYFQNEAQLEKSRLLSDRFSAERPKGSFSTLEIQRTEQGDSAMYLCASSPHSSGNTIYFGEGSWLTVV.

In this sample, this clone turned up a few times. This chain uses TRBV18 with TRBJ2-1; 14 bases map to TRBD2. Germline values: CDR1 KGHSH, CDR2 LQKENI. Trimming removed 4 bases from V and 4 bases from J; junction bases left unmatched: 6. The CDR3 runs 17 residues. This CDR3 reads CASSRGTSGGQYNEQFF. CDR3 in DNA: TGTGCCAGCTCACGTGGGACTAGCGGGGGTCAGTACAATGAGCAGTTCTTC.

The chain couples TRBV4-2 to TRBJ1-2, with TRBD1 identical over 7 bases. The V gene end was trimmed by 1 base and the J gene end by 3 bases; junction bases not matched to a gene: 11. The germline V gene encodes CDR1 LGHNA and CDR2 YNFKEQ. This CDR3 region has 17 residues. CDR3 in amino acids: CASSQAADRQGYYGYTF. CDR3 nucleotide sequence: TGTGCCAGCAGCCAAGCGGCGGACCGACAGGGATACTATGGCTACACCTTC.